The clone carrying this TCR beta chain came up a few times. The target antigen is unknown. Amplification of the TCR beta CDR3 was achieved through multiplex PCR with 32 V and 13 J primers. Via MiXCR, TCRdb re-called the multiplex PCR reads, giving one row per CDR3 protein. The sample includes over 10,000 distinct CDR3 sequences, around 22% of them seen just once. The data belong to a study of immune heterogeneity within non-small cell lung tumors. Study outcomes and limitations: With an R of roughly 0.37, local T-cell clonality correlated moderately but significantly with local tumor mutational burden.

Template came from bulk tumor genomic DNA, at approximately 540 ng per sample. Several biopsies per primary tumor were taken during surgery, spaced as far apart as possible. With untreated, newly diagnosed non-small cell lung cancer, the patients went on to undergo curative surgery. V shed 1 base and J shed 7 bases, with 16 bases lying between them. Per germline, CDR1 LNHDA and CDR2 SQIVND (reference sequence). This CDR3 region has 15 residues. Sequenced material: lung tumor tissue. The TCR originated in a man between 60 and 75 years old with non-small cell lung cancer. This sequence joins TRBV19 and TRBJ1-2; possibly TRBD1 for D (5 bases). DNA of the CDR3: TGTGCCAGTAGTATAGTTCAGGGAGTGATATCTGGCTACACCTTC. The encoded protein is CASSIVQGVISGYTF.